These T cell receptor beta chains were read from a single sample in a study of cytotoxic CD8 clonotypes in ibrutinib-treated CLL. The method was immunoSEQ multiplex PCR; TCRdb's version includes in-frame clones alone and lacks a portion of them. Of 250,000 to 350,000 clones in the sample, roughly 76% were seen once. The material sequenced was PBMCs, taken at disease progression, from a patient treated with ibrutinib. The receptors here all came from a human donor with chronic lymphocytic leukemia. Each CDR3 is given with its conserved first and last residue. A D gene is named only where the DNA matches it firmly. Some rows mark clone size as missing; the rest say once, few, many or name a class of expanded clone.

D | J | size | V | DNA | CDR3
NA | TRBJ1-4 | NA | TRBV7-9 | TGTGCCAGCAGCTTACGGGTAATGGGACGGATCAATGAAAAACTGTTTTTT | CASSLRVMGRINEKLFF
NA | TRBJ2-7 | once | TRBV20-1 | TGCAGTGCGCATATACAGCTCGGGCAGTACTTC | CSAHIQLGQYF
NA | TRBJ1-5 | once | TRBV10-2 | TGCGCCAGCACCGTACAGGGTGATCAGCCCCAGCATTTT | CASTVQGDQPQHF
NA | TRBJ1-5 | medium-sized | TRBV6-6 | TGTGCCAGCAGCTTAACAGGGCTGGACCAGCCCCAGCATTTT | CASSLTGLDQPQHF
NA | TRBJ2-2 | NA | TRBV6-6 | TGTGCCAGCAGTTTAAAGGGGTCCGGGGAGCTGTTTTTT | CASSLKGSGELFF
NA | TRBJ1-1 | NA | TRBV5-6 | TGTGCCAGCAGGCCTCGGGGGTGGGGTGAAGCTTTCTTT | CASRPRGWGEAFF
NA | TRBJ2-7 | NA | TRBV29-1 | TGCAGCGTCCCCGGGGCCGGATCTTGGGAGCAGTACTTC | CSVPGAGSWEQYF
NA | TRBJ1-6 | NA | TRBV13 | TGTGTCAGCAGCCCCAGAGAGAGCTCCTATAATTCACCCCTCCACTTT | CVSSPRESSYNSPLHF
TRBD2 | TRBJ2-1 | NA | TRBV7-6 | TGTGCCAGCAGCTTCGAAAGCGGGGGTGTAGGGTACAGCCAATTCTCCTACAATGAGCAGTTCTTC | CASSFESGGVGYSQFSYNEQFF
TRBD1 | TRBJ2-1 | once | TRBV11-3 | TGTGCCAGCAGCACCCGGACAGGGTCCCAGTTCTTC | CASSTRTGSQFF
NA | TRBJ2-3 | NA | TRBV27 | TGTGCCAGCAGTAAACGGGGCCCTTGGGAGACAGATACGCAGTATTTT | CASSKRGPWETDTQYF
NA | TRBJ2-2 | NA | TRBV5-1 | TGCGCCAGCAGCTTGGGACAGGTTTCAACCGGGGAGCTGTTTTTT | CASSLGQVSTGELFF
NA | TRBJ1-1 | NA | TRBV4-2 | TGTGCCAGCAGCCCGAAGACAGGTTTCACTGAAGCTTTCTTT | CASSPKTGFTEAFF
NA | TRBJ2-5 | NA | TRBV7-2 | TGTGCCAGCAGCCGGGATTCCCAAGAGACCCAGTACTTC | CASSRDSQETQYF
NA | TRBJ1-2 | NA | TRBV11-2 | TGTGCCAGCACCCAGGGTGGAGCGGCAAACTATGGCTACACCTTC | CASTQGGAANYGYTF
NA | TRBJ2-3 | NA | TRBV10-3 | TGTGCCATCGGGGTTGGGCCAGATACGCAGTATTTT | CAIGVGPDTQYF
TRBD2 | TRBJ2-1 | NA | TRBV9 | TGTGCCAGCAGCACCGGGACTAGCGGGAGTTTAAATGAGCAGTTCTTC | CASSTGTSGSLNEQFF
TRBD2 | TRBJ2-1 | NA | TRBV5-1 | TGCGCCAGCAGCTTGGTGGGACTAGCGGGGACATGGGATGAGCAGTTCTTC | CASSLVGLAGTWDEQFF
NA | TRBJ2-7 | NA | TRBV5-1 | TGCGCCAGCAGCTTTTCGGCGGGCTACGAGCAGTACTTC | CASSFSAGYEQYF
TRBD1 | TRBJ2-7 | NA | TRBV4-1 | TGCGCCAGCAGCCAACGCAACGCCGGGACAGCCACCTACGAGCAGTACTTC | CASSQRNAGTATYEQYF
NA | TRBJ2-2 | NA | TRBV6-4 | TGTGCCAGCAGCGTTGAGCGGGTTTCCGGGGAGCTGTTTTTT | CASSVERVSGELFF
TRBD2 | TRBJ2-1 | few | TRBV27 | TGTGCCAGCAGTTTATCTGCTAGCGGGAGCTACAATGAGCAGTTCTTC | CASSLSASGSYNEQFF
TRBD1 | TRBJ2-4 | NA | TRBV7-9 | TGTGCCAGCAGGCAAGCTCAGGGGGCGAGCATTCAGTACTTC | CASRQAQGASIQYF
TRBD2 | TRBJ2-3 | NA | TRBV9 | TGTGCCAGCATCCGGGGACTAGCGACCGATACGCAGTATTTT | CASIRGLATDTQYF
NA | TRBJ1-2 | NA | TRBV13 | TGTGCCAGCAGCTTCTCTAAGACAGCAAACTATGGCTACACCTTC | CASSFSKTANYGYTF
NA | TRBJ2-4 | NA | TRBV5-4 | TGTGCCAGCAGCCGTCAGGGTGCCAAAAACATTCAGTACTTC | CASSRQGAKNIQYF
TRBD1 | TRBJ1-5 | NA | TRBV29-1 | TGCAGCATAGGACAGGACCCCAATCAGCCCCAGCATTTT | CSIGQDPNQPQHF